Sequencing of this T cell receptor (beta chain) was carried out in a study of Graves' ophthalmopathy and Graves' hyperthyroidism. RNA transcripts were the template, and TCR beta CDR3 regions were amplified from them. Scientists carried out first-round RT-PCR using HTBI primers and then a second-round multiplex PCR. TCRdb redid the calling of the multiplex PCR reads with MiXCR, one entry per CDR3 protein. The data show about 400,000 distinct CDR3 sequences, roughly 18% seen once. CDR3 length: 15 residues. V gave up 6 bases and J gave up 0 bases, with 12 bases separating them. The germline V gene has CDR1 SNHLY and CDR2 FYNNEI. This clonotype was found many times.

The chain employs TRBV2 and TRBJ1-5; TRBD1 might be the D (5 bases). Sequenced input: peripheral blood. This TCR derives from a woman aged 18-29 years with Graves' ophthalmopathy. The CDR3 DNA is TGTGCCAGCAGGCTCGACAGTAATAGCAATCAGCCCCAGCATTTT. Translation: CASRLDSNSNQPQHF. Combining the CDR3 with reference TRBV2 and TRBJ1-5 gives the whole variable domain EPEVTQTPSHQVTQMGQEVILRCVPISNHLYFYWYRQILGQKVEFLVSFYNNEISEKSEIFDDQFSVERPDGSNFTLKIRSTKLEDSAMYFCASRLDSNSNQPQHFGDGTRLSIL.